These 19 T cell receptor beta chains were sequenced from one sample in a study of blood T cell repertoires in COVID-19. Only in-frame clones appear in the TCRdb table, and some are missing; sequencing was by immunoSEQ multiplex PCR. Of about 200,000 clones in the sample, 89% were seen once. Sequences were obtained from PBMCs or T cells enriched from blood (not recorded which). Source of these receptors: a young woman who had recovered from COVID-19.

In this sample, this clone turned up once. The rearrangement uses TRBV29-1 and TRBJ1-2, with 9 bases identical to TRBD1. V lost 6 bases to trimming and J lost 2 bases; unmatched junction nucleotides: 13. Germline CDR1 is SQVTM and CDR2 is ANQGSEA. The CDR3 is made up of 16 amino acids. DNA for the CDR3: TGCAGCGTCCCGGGTGGGGGACAGGGCGGGAACTATGGCTACACCTTC. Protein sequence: CSVPGGGQGGNYGYTF.

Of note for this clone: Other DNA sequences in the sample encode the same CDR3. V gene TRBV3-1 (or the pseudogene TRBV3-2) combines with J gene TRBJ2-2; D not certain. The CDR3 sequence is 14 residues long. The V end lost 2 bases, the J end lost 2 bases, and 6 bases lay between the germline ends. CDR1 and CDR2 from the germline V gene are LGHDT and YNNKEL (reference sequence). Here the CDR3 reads CASSQYSNTGELFF. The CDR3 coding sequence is TGTGCCAGCAGCCAATACAGCAACACCGGGGAGCTGTTTTTT.

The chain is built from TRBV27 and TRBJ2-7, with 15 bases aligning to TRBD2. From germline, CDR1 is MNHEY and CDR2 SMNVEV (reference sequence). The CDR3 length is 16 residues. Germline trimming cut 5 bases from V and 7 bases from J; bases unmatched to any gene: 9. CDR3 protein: CASSLGLAGGPYEQYF. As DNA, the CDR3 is TGTGCCAGCAGTCTAGGACTAGCGGGGGGGCCATATGAGCAGTACTTC.

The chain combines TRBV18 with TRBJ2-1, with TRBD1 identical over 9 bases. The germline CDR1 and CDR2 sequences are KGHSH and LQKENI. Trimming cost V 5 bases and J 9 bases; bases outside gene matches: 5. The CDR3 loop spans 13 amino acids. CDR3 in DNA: TGTGCCAGCTCATCAGACAGGGGGAGTGAGCAGTTCTTC. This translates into CASSSDRGSEQFF.

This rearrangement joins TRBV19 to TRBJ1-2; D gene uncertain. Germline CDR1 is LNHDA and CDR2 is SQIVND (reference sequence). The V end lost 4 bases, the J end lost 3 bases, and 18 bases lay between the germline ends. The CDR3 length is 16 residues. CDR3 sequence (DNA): TGTGCCAGTAGTAGAAAAGGTCTAGGATTGGACTATGGCTACACCTTC. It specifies CASSRKGLGLDYGYTF.

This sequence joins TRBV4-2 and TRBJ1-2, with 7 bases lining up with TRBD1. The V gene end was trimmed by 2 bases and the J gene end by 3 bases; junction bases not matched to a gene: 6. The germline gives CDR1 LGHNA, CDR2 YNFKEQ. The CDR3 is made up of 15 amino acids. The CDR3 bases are TGTGCCAGCAGCCAACCAGGACAGGCGGACTATGGCTACACCTTC. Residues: CASSQPGQADYGYTF.

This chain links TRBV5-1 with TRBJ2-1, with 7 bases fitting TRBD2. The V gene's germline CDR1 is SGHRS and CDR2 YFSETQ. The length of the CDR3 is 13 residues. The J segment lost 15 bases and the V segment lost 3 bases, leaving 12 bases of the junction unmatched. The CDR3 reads CASSSGGGKAMFF. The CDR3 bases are TGCGCCAGCAGCTCGGGAGGCGGAAAGGCCATGTTCTTC.

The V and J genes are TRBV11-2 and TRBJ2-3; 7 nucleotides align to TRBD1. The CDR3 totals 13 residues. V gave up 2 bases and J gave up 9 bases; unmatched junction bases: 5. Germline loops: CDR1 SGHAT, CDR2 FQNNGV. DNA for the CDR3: TGTGCCAGCAGCTTACCCGCACAGGGGACGCAGTATTTT. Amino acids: CASSLPAQGTQYF.

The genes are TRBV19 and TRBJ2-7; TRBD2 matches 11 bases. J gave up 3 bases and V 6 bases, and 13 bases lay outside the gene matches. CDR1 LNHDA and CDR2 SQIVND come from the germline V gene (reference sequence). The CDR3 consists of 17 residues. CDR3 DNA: TGTGCCAGTAGCCTAACTAGCGGGGGCAGTAAATTCTACGAGCAGTACTTC. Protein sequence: CASSLTSGGSKFYEQYF.

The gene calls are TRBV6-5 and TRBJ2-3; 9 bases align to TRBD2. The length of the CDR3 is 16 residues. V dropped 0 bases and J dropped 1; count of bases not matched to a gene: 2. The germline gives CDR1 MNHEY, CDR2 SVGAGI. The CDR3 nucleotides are TGTGCCAGCAGTTACTCTAGGACTAGCGGCACAGATACGCAGTATTTT. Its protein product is CASSYSRTSGTDTQYF.

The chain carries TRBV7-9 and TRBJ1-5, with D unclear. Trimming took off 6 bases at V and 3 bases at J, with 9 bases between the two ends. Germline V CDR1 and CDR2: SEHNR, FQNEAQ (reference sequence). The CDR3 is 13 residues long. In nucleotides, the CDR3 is TGTGCCAGCAGGAGCGGCCTCAATCAGCCCCAGCATTTT. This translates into CASRSGLNQPQHF.

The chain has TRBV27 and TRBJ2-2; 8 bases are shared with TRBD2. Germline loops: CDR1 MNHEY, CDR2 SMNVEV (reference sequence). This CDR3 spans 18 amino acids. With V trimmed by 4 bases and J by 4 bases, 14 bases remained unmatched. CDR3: CASSSIIPGLGGTGELFF. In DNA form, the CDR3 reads TGTGCCAGCAGTTCCATTATACCGGGACTAGGGGGCACCGGGGAGCTGTTTTTT.

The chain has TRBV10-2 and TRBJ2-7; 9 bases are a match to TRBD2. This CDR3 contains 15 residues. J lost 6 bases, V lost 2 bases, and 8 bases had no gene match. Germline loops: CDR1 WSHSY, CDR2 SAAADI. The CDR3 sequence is CASSELVAGAGEQYF. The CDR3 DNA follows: TGCGCCAGCAGTGAGCTCGTAGCGGGGGCCGGCGAGCAGTACTTC.

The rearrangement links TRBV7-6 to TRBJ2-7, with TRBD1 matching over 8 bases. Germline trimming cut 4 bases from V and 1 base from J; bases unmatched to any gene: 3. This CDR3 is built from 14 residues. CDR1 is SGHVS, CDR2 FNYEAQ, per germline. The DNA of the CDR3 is TGTGCCAGCAGCTCTGGACAGGGTTCCTACGAGCAGTACTTC. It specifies CASSSGQGSYEQYF.

The CDR3 DNA reads TGTGCCAGTAGTGGCCAGGGGCGCACTGAAGCTTTCTTT. Protein: CASSGQGRTEAFF. The chain links TRBV19 to TRBJ1-1, with a possible D match to TRBD1 (6 bases). In germline, CDR1 is LNHDA, CDR2 SQIVND (reference sequence). Between the trimmed V and J ends, which lost 5 bases and 4 bases, there was a span of 11 bases. The CDR3 consists of 13 residues.

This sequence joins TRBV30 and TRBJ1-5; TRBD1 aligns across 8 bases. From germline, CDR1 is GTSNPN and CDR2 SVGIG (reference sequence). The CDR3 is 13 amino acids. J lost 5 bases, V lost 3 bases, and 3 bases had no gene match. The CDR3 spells CAWSRQGYQPQHF. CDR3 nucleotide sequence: TGTGCCTGGAGCCGACAGGGGTATCAGCCCCAGCATTTT.

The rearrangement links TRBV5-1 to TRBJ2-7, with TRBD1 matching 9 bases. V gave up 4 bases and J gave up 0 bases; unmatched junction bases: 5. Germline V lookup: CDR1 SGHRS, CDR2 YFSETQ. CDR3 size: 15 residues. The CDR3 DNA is TGCGCCAGCAGCCCCCGGGACAGGGCCTCCTACGAGCAGTACTTC. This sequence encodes CASSPRDRASYEQYF.

DNA for the CDR3: TGTGCCAGCAGTGGGACAGCGCAGTATGGCTACACCTTC. It codes for CASSGTAQYGYTF. V is TRBV12-3 or TRBV12-4 and J is TRBJ1-2; 7 positions match TRBD1. The trim removed 5 bases at V and 5 bases at J, leaving 5 bases unmatched. The CDR3 is 13 amino acids.

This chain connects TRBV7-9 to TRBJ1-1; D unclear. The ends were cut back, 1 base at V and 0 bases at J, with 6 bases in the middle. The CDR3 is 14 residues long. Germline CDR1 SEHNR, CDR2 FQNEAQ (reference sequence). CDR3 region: CASSLDIMNTEAFF. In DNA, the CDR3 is TGTGCCAGCAGCTTAGACATAATGAACACTGAAGCTTTCTTT. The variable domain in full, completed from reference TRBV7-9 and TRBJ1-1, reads DTGVSQNPRHKITKRGQNVTFRCDPISEHNRLYWYRQTLGQGPEFLTYFQNEAQLEKSRLLSDRFSAERPKGSFSTLEIQRTEQGDSAMYLCASSLDIMNTEAFFGQGTRLTVV.